Each of the 18 T cell receptor beta chains below was sequenced from the same sample in a study of vaccination effects on CD4 cells after COVID-19. A 10-day culture period preceded the isolation of CD4+ T cells. As their vaccination, participants received two doses of either BNT162b2 or mRNA-1273. The table came from immunoSEQ multiplex PCR; TCRdb's copy has only in-frame clones and leaves some out. Among 50,000 to 60,000 clones listed, just under 80% were seen once. Which antigens these TCRs recognize remains unknown. The sequencing used CD4+ T cells from PBMCs cultured without peptide, collected after COVID-19 vaccination. The receptors derive from a human donor who received a COVID-19 vaccine.

The chain combines TRBV5-4 with TRBJ2-7; TRBD2 agrees at 13 bases. With V trimmed by 4 bases and J by 1 base, 5 bases remained unmatched. The CDR3 loop spans 16 amino acids. Looked up from germline, CDR1 is SGHNT and CDR2 is YYREEE (reference sequence). This CDR3 is CASSKGTSGTSYEQYF. The CDR3 DNA follows: TGTGCCAGCAGCAAAGGGACTAGCGGGACGTCCTACGAGCAGTACTTC.

The J gene is TRBJ2-7, the V gene TRBV18; D is perhaps TRBD1 (6 bases). The germline V and J ends were trimmed by 3 bases and 6 bases, with 12 bases remaining between them. Germline-derived CDR1 and CDR2 are KGHSH and LQKENI. The CDR3 length is 13 residues. CDR3 coding DNA: TGTGCCAGCTCACCTCCAGGGGTAAGCGAGCAGTACTTC. This codes for CASSPPGVSEQYF.

V gene TRBV10-3 combines with J gene TRBJ1-4, with D possibly being TRBD1 (5 bases). The germline V gene has CDR1 ENHRY and CDR2 SYGVKD. Trimming removed 7 bases at V and 8 bases at J, with 8 bases between. The CDR3 is made up of 11 amino acids. This CDR3 is CAIKWGEKLFF. The CDR3 region has the DNA TGTGCCATCAAATGGGGGGAAAAACTGTTTTTT.

This sequence joins TRBV25-1 and TRBJ1-2; weak D call: TRBD1 (6 bases). Trimming removed 1 base from V and 4 bases from J, with 13 bases in between. Germline CDR1 reads MGHDK; CDR2 reads SYGVNS. The CDR3 loop spans 15 amino acids. The CDR3: CASSEWSGATYGYTF. In DNA, the CDR3 is TGTGCCAGCAGTGAATGGTCAGGGGCGACCTATGGCTACACCTTC.

The chain couples TRBV4-2 to TRBJ2-7, with D possibly being TRBD2 (6 bases). CDR1 is LGHNA and CDR2 is YNFKEQ in the germline V gene. Trimming pared 1 base from V and 3 bases from J, leaving 10 bases between. The CDR3 has 14 residues. As DNA, the CDR3 is TGTGCCAGCAGCCAAGCGGGACTCGTCTACGAGCAGTACTTC. Amino acid sequence: CASSQAGLVYEQYF.

Only one count was recorded for this clone. The rearrangement joins TRBV29-1 to TRBJ2-6, with unresolved D. The CDR3 is made up of 16 amino acids. V dropped 4 bases and J dropped 0 bases, with 13 bases sitting between them. The germline CDR1 and CDR2 sequences are SQVTM and ANQGSEA. The CDR3 DNA sequence: TGCAGCGTTGTCGGGCAGTTAAGCTCTGGGGCCAACGTCCTGACTTTC. This gives the protein CSVVGQLSSGANVLTF.

J is TRBJ1-5 and V is TRBV5-5, with 7 bases identical to TRBD1. The ends lost 1 base at V and 4 bases at J; junction bases unmatched: 8. The CDR3 length is 16 residues. The germline V gene has CDR1 SGHKS and CDR2 YYEKEE (reference sequence). CDR3: CASSLLGTAKNQPQHF. CDR3 sequence (DNA): TGTGCCAGCAGCTTGCTTGGGACAGCCAAAAATCAGCCCCAGCATTTT.

The chain has TRBV29-1 and TRBJ2-5, with 7 positions matching TRBD1. Germline CDR1 is SQVTM and CDR2 is ANQGSEA. CDR3 length equals 13 residues. V shed 7 bases, J shed 5 bases, and the junction held 10 bases outside the gene matches. Here the CDR3 DNA reads TGCAGCGCTAGACAGGGAATTGGGGAGACCCAGTACTTC. Protein sequence: CSARQGIGETQYF.

This clone came up a few times. This chain joins TRBV29-1 and TRBJ1-2; 9 nucleotides match TRBD1. Unmatched junction bases numbered 12, after V lost 5 bases and J lost 8 bases. Germline V gene lookup returns CDR1 SQVTM and CDR2 ANQGSEA. This CDR3 contains 14 residues. The CDR3, as DNA: TGCAGCGTTCCTATGGGGACAGGGTTCAACGGCTACACCTTC. As protein: CSVPMGTGFNGYTF.

The V gene is TRBV6-2 or TRBV6-3, the J gene TRBJ1-1; a possible D gene is TRBD1 (5 bases). Trimming took 2 bases from V and 10 from J, leaving 14 bases between them. Germline V gene sequence: CDR1 MNHEY, CDR2 SVGEGT. This CDR3 has 13 amino acids. In DNA form, the CDR3 reads TGTGCCAGCAGTTACGGGGCAGAAACAAGAGCTTTCTTT. The encoded protein is CASSYGAETRAFF.

V gene TRBV13 combines with J gene TRBJ2-3; 9 bases are a match to TRBD2. With V trimmed by 5 bases and J by 7 bases, 16 bases remained unmatched. Looked up from germline, CDR1 is PRHDT and CDR2 is FYEKMQ (reference sequence). The CDR3 length is 17 residues. CDR3 sequence reads: CASSLGGASGIPYTQYF. The CDR3 DNA is TGTGCCAGCAGCCTCGGGGGGGCTAGCGGGATCCCCTATACGCAGTATTTT.

This clone was picked up a small number of times. The chain couples TRBV6-1 to TRBJ1-2; D gene unclear. Trimming stripped 0 bases from V and 0 bases from J, with 11 bases between. The CDR3 totals 16 residues. The germline gives CDR1 MNHNS, CDR2 SASEGT. The chain's CDR3 is CASSEAFAEANYGYTF. CDR3 sequence (DNA): TGTGCCAGCAGTGAAGCGTTCGCGGAAGCTAACTATGGCTACACCTTC.

This chain joins TRBV7-2 and TRBJ2-5; 13 bases are a match to TRBD2. The V gene end was trimmed by 4 bases and the J gene end by 1 base; junction bases not matched to a gene: 0. CDR1 is SGHTA, CDR2 FQGNSA, per germline. The CDR3 contains 15 residues. The CDR3 DNA sequence: TGTGCCAGCAGCTGGACTAGCGGGGGCCAAGAGACCCAGTACTTC. Translated: CASSWTSGGQETQYF. Drawing the rest from reference TRBV7-2 and TRBJ2-5, the complete variable domain is GAGVSQSPSNKVTEKGKDVELRCDPISGHTALYWYRQSLGQGLEFLIYFQGNSAPDKSGLPSDRFSAERTGGSVSTLTIQRTQQEDSAVYLCASSWTSGGQETQYFGPGTRLLVL.

This chain connects TRBV4-3 to TRBJ2-1, with 11 positions matching TRBD2. The germline V gene encodes CDR1 LGHNA and CDR2 YSLEER. The CDR3 covers 16 residues. V was clipped by 0 bases and J by 6 bases; unmatched bases: 4. The CDR3 DNA reads as TGCGCCAGCAGCCAAGAGGGCCTAGCGGGGGGCAATGAGCAGTTCTTC. It translates to CASSQEGLAGGNEQFF.

The chain combines TRBV10-3 with TRBJ1-1, with 7 bases aligning to TRBD1. The CDR3 sequence is 14 residues long. Losses at the gene ends were 2 bases for V and 11 bases for J; bases not matched to a gene: 11. The V gene's germline CDR1 is ENHRY and CDR2 SYGVKD. Here the CDR3 reads CAISERADRPRAFF. The CDR3 DNA reads TGTGCCATCAGTGAGAGAGCGGACAGGCCGCGGGCTTTCTTT.

This sequence joins TRBV4-3 and TRBJ1-3; D call uncertain. Trimming cost V 3 bases and J 3 bases, with 6 bases left between them. The CDR3 runs 13 residues. CDR1 and CDR2 (germline): LGHNA, YSLEER. CDR3 sequence: CASSQGFGNTIYF. The CDR3 nucleotides are TGCGCCAGCAGCCAGGGCTTTGGAAACACCATATATTTT.

V usage is TRBV11-2 and J usage is TRBJ2-2; maybe TRBD1 (6 bases). The germline V gene has CDR1 SGHAT and CDR2 FQNNGV. V was pared by 5 bases and J by 3 bases, with 10 bases between. This CDR3 has 14 amino acids. In nucleotides, the CDR3 is TGTGCCAGCAGCCCAGCAGGGGACACCGGGGAGCTGTTTTTT. Its translation is CASSPAGDTGELFF.

This chain uses TRBV7-2 with TRBJ2-3, with D possibly matching TRBD2 (5 bases). V shed 5 bases and J shed 4 bases, with 16 bases lying between them. This CDR3 spans 15 amino acids. Germline V gene lookup returns CDR1 SGHTA and CDR2 FQGNSA. Written as DNA, the CDR3 is TGTGCCAGCAGCCGGGATTTCACTCGCGCAGATACGCAGTATTTT. This sequence encodes CASSRDFTRADTQYF.